This T cell receptor beta chain emerged from a study of shared clonotypes between healthy human individuals. Study-wide results and limits: Sampling covered nothing but blood. Tissue TCR repertoires likely differ from those found in blood.

This clone was detected once. What it recognizes is unknown. The CDR3 is made up of 16 amino acids. J was trimmed by 0 bases and V by 2 bases; bases with no gene match: 4. The germline gives CDR1 KGHSH, CDR2 LQKENI. In the CD4+ fraction, cells were divided into CD45RA+ naive and CD45RA-negative memory subsets. Libraries were prepared by immunoSEQ multiplex PCR; TCRdb keeps only in-frame clonotypes and omits some of them. This sample has a few million clones, with approximately 92% found just once. The chain combines TRBV18 with TRBJ2-1; 7 bases map to TRBD1. This clonotype originated in a young man in good health. Sequenced input: naive CD4+ T cells sorted from blood. Subset defined: CD45RA+ positively selected. In DNA form, the CDR3 reads TGTGCCAGCTCACCAAGACAGGGTAGCTCCTACAATGAGCAGTTCTTC. Translation gives CASSPRQGSSYNEQFF. The full variable domain, rest sourced from reference TRBV18 and TRBJ2-1, is NAGVMQNPRHLVRRRGQEARLRCSPMKGHSHVYWYRQLPEEGLKFMVYLQKENIIDESGMPKERFSAEFPKEGPSILRIQQVVRGDSAAYFCASSPRQGSSYNEQFFGPGTRLTVL.